This T cell receptor (beta chain) was sequenced during a study of read filtering for tumor transcriptome and immune sequencing. On the study more broadly: Mean patient age was roughly 61 years, range roughly 40 to 80; approximately 18 male, more than 11 female. DNase treatment preceded whole-transcriptome library preparation. TCR-mapped reads were about 4.05 to 10.27 million with IR-seq versus about 75 to 1,400 with RNA-seq.

From roughly 390 ng of RNA, a library with molecular barcoded alpha/delta and beta/gamma adaptors was made. TCRdb itself ran the reads through MiXCR, one entry per CDR3 protein. The sample lists tens of thousands of distinct CDR3 sequences; around 20% were seen once. The germline CDR1 and CDR2 sequences are MGHRA and YSYEKL. The CDR3 length is 17 residues. V was pared by 5 bases and J by 5 bases, with 11 bases of the junction left unmatched. This clonotype was detected many times. At the time of active disease, bone marrow was collected from every patient. The V call is TRBV4-1, the J call TRBJ2-2; 10 nucleotides agree with TRBD1. The sample comprised a population of CD138-negative cells sorted from bone marrow. This sequence originates from a donor aged 40 or older with multiple myeloma. The CDR3 sequence is CASSVRDRGSGTGELFF. Written as DNA, the CDR3 is TGCGCCAGCAGCGTCCGGGACAGGGGCTCGGGGACCGGGGAGCTGTTTTTT.